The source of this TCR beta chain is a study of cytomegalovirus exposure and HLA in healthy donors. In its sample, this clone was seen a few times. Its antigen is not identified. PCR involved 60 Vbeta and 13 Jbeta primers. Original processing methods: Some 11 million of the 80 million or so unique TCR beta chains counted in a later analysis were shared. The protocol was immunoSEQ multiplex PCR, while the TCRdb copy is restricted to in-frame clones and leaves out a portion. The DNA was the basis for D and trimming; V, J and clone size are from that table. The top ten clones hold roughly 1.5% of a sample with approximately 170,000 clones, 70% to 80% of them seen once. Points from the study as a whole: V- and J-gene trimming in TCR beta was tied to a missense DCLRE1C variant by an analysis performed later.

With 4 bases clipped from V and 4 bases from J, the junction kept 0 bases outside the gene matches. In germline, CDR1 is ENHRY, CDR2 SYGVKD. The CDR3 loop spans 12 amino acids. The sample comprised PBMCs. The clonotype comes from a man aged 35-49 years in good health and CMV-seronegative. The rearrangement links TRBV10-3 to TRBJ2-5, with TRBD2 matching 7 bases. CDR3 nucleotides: TGTGCCATCAGTGGGGAGGGAGAGACCCAGTACTTC. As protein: CAISGEGETQYF.